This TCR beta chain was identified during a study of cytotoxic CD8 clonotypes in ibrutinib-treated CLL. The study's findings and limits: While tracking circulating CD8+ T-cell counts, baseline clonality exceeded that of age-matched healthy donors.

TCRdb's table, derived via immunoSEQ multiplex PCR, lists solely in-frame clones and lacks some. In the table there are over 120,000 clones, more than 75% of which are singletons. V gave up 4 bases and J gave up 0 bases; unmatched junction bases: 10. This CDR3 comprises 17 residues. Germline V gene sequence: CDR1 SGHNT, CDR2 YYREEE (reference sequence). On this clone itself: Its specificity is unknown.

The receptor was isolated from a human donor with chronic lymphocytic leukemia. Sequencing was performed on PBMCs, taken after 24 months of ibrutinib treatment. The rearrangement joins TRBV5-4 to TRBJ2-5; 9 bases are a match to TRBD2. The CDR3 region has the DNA TGTGCCAGCAGCCAACCATCTGCGGGAGGGTACCAAGAGACCCAGTACTTC. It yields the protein CASSQPSAGGYQETQYF.